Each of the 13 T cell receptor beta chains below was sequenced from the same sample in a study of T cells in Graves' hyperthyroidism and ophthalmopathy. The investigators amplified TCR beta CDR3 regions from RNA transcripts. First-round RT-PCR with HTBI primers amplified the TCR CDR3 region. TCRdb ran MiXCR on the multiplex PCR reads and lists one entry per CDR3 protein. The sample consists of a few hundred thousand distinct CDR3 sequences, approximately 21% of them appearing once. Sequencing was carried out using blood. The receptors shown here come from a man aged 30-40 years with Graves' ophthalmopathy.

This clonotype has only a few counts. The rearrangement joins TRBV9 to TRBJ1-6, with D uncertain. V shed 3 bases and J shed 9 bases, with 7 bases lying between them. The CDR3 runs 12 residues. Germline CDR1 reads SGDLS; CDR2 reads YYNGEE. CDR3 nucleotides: TGTGCCAGCAGCGGAACGAGTTCACCCCTCCACTTT. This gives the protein CASSGTSSPLHF.

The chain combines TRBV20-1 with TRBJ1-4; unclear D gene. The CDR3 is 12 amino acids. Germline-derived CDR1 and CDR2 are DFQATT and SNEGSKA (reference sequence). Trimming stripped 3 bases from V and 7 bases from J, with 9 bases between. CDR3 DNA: TGCAGTGCTAGTAAGGGAGGTGAAAAACTGTTTTTT. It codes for CSASKGGEKLFF.

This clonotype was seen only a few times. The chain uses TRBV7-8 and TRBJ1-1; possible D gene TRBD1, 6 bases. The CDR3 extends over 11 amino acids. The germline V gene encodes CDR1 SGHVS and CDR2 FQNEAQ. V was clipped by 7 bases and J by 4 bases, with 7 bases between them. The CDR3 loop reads CASIGGTEAFF. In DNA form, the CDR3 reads TGTGCCAGCATAGGGGGCACTGAAGCTTTCTTT.

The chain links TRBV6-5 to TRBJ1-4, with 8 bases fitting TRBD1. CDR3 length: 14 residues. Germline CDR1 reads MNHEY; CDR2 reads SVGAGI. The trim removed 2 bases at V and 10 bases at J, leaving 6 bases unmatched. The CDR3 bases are TGTGCCAGCAGTTACATCAGGGGGCGGGGAAAACTGTTTTTT. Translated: CASSYIRGRGKLFF.

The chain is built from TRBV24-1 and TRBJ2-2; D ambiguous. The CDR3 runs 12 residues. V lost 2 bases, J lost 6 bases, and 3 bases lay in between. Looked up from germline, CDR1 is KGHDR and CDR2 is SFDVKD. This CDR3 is CATSDYAGELFF. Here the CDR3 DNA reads TGTGCCACCAGTGATTACGCCGGGGAGCTGTTTTTT.

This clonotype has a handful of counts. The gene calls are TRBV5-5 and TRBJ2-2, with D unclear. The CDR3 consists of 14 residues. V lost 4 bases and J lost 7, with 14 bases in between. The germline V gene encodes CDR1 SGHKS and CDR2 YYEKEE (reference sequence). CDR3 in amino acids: CASSPSRADGELFF. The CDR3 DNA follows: TGTGCCAGCAGCCCGAGCCGGGCGGACGGGGAGCTGTTTTTT.

CDR3 DNA sequence: TGTGCCAGCAGTCCTCGACTCTTCCCACCTTTGAACGAGCAGTACTTC. Protein sequence: CASSPRLFPPLNEQYF. The chain is built from TRBV12-3 or TRBV12-4 and TRBJ2-7; D is unclear. Trimming left V 5 bases short and J 5 bases short, with 22 bases between. The CDR3 has 16 amino acids.

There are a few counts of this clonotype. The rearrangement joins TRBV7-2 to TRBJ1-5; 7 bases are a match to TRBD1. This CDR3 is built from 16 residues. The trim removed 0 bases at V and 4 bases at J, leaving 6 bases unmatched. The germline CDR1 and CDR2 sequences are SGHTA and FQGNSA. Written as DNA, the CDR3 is TGTGCCAGCAGCTTAGCAAGGACAGGCCCAAATCAGCCCCAGCATTTT. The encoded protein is CASSLARTGPNQPQHF.

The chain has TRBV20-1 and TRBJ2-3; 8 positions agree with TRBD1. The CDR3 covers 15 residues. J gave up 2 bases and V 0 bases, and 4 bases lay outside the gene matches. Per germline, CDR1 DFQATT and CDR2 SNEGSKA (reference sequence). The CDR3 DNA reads TGCAGTGCTAGAGATCTCAGGGGGCCCACAGATACGCAGTATTTT. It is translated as CSARDLRGPTDTQYF.

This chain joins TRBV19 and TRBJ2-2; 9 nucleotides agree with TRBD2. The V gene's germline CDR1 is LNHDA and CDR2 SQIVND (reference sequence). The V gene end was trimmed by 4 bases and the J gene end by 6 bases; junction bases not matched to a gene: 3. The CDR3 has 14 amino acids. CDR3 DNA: TGTGCCAGTAGTAAGCGGGAGGAGTCCGGGGAGCTGTTTTTT. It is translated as CASSKREESGELFF.

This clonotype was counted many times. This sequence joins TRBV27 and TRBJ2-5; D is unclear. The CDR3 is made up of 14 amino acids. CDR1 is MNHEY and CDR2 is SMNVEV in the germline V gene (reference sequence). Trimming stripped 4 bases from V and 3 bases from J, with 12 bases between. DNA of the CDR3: TGTGCCAGCAGTTCCAGGATTCCGAAAGAGACCCAGTACTTC. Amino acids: CASSSRIPKETQYF.

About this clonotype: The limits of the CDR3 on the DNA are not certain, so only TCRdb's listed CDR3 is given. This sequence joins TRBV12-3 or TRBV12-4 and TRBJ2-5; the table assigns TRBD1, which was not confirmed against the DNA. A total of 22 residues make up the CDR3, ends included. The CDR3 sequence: CASSSSDRYSYEQYFGQSRRYF.

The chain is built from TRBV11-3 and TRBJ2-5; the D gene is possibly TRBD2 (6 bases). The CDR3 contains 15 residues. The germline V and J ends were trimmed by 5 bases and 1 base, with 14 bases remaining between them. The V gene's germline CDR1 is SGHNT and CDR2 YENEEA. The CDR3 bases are TGTGCCAGCAGCCAACGCGGGATGGCCCAAGAGACCCAGTACTTC. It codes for CASSQRGMAQETQYF.